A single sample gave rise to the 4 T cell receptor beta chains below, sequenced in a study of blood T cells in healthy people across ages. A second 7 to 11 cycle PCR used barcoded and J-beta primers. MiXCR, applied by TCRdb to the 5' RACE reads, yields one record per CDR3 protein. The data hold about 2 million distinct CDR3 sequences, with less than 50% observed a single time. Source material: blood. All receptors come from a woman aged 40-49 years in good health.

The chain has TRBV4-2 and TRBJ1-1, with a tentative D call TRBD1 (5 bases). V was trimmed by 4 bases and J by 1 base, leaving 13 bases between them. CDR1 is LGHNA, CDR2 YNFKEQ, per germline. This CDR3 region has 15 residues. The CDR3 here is CASSPATARNTEAFF. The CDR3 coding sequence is TGTGCCAGCAGCCCCGCGACAGCCCGGAACACTGAAGCTTTCTTT.

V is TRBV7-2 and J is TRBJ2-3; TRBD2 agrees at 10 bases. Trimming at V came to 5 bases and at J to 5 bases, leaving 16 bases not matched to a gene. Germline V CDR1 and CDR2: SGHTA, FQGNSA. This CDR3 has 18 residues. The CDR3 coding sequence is TGTGCCAGCAGCCCCCGTCCGGGGGCTAGCGGGGGCCGAGATACGCAGTATTTT. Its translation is CASSPRPGASGGRDTQYF.

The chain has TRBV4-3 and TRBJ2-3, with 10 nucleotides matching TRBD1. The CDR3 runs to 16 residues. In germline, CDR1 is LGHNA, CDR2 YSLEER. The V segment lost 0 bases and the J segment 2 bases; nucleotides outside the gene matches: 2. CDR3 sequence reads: CASSQDGTGVTDTQYF. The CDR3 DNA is TGCGCCAGCAGCCAAGACGGGACAGGGGTCACAGATACGCAGTATTTT.

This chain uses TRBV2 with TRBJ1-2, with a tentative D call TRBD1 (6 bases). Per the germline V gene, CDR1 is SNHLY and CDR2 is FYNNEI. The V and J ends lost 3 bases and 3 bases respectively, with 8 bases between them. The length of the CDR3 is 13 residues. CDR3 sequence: CASSERQDYGYTF. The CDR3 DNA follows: TGTGCCAGCAGTGAGCGACAGGACTATGGCTACACCTTC.